This TCR beta chain appears in the sequencing data of a study of vaccination effects on CD4 cells after COVID-19. Looking at the study overall: Two-dose vaccination with either BNT162b2 or mRNA-1273 was given to the participants.

CDR1 MNHNS and CDR2 SASEGT come from the germline V gene. The V end lost 3 bases, the J end lost 7 bases, and 22 bases lay between the germline ends. The CDR3 runs 17 residues. This clone was counted once. Its antigen is not identified. Antigen-specific CD4+ T cell clonotypes were called by their expansion after viral peptide-pool culture in ViraFEST. Investigators separated out CD4+ T cells once around nine days of culture had passed. None of the vaccinated had previously contracted SARS-CoV-2, and their nucleocapsid antibodies tested negative. IL-2 medium supplanted half the medium on days 3 and 7. TCRdb's copy holds only in-frame clones and misses some; the assay was immunoSEQ multiplex PCR. The sample yields about 41,000 clones, roughly 70% seen once.

The sequence was collected from a human donor who received a COVID-19 vaccine. This specimen was CD4+ T cells from PBMCs cultured with HCoV-OC43 spike peptides, taken before COVID-19 vaccination. Subset specified: HCoV-OC43 spike overlapping peptide pool stimulation. V is TRBV6-1 and J is TRBJ1-5; D is uncertain. DNA for the CDR3: TGTGCCAGCAGTGATGTCACCGGGCACCATGTGGGGCAGCCCCAGCATTTT. It translates to CASSDVTGHHVGQPQHF.